The 16 T cell receptor beta chains below were found in one sample sequenced in a study of blood T cell repertoires in COVID-19. Sequencing used immunoSEQ multiplex PCR; TCRdb keeps in-frame clones, though not all of them. The table has some 250,000 clones, approximately 86% seen once. Sequencing was performed on peripheral blood. Receptor source: a woman aged 60-75 years with COVID-19, enrolled during active disease.

To note about this clone: One junction end disagrees with the germline gene, perhaps due to a read error. The CDR3 protein is CSVDRPGQGTF. Here the CDR3 DNA reads TGCAGCGTTGATCGTCCGGGACAGGGTACCTTT. This chain uses TRBV29-1 with TRBJ1-1; 9 nucleotides match TRBD1. Germline loops: CDR1 SQVTM, CDR2 ANQGSEA. The CDR3 is made up of 11 amino acids. Full variable domain (rest looked up from reference TRBV29-1 and TRBJ1-1): SAVISQKPSRDICQRGTSLTIQCQVDSQVTMMFWYRQQPGQSLTLIATANQGSEATYESGFVIDKFPISRPNLTFSTLTVSNMSPEDSSIYLCSVDRPGQGTFGQGTRLTVV.

The sample holds one count of this clone. V gene TRBV3-1 (or the pseudogene TRBV3-2) combines with J gene TRBJ2-7, with 9 bases fitting TRBD1. Losses at the gene ends were 4 bases for V and 5 bases for J; bases not matched to a gene: 12. This CDR3 is 16 amino acids long. CDR1 LGHDT and CDR2 YNNKEL come from the germline V gene (reference sequence). The CDR3 nucleotides read TGTGCCAGCAGCCCTCCAACAGGGACAGGGACCGACGAGCAGTACTTC. It yields the protein CASSPPTGTGTDEQYF.

The chain joins TRBV24-1 to TRBJ2-1, with 9 bases aligning to TRBD2. The germline CDR1 and CDR2 sequences are KGHDR and SFDVKD. This CDR3 contains 19 residues. V was clipped by 0 bases and J by 0 bases; unmatched bases: 8. The CDR3 spells CATSDLGIGREGSYNEQFF. In DNA, the CDR3 is TGTGCCACCAGTGATTTGGGGATCGGGCGGGAGGGCTCCTACAATGAGCAGTTCTTC.

The rearrangement links TRBV28 to TRBJ1-2; tentative D call: TRBD1 (5 bases). Germline V CDR1 and CDR2: MDHEN, SYDVKM. This CDR3 has 12 amino acids. Deletions cut 6 bases from V and 4 bases from J, with 9 bases between. The CDR3 bases are TGTGCCAGCAGAGTCGGGGGCTATGGCTACACCTTC. Amino acid sequence: CASRVGGYGYTF.

This rearrangement joins TRBV5-1 to TRBJ1-5; TRBD1 aligns across 8 bases. Trimming cost V 3 bases and J 3 bases; bases outside gene matches: 5. Germline lookup yields CDR1 SGHRS and CDR2 YFSETQ. CDR3 length equals 15 residues. This CDR3 is CASSYGQGHNQPQHF. The CDR3 DNA follows: TGCGCCAGCAGCTATGGACAGGGCCACAATCAGCCCCAGCATTTT.

The rearrangement links TRBV24-1 to TRBJ2-1, with D perhaps TRBD1 (6 bases). Deletions cut 7 bases from V and 1 base from J, with 13 bases between. CDR1 is KGHDR, CDR2 SFDVKD, per germline. CDR3 length equals 15 residues. CDR3 DNA sequence: TGTGCCACCAGCTCAGGGGATGGTTCCTACAATGAGCAGTTCTTC. Translated: CATSSGDGSYNEQFF.

The V gene is TRBV6-2 or TRBV6-3, the J gene TRBJ2-3; D is perhaps TRBD2 (5 bases). Germline V CDR1 and CDR2: MNHEY, SVGEGT. This CDR3 spans 11 amino acids. V was shortened by 5 bases and J by 9 bases, with 9 bases between the two germline ends. The CDR3 loop is CASSALATQYF. DNA for the CDR3: TGTGCCAGCAGTGCGCTAGCAACGCAGTATTTT.

Notes on this clone: The junction departs from the called germline gene at one end, perhaps through a read error. This chain joins TRBV29-1 and TRBJ2-7; TRBD1 matches at 8 bases. The CDR3 spans 13 residues. Germline CDR1 SQVTM, CDR2 ANQGSEA. DNA of the CDR3: TGCAGCGTTACGACAGGGGTCAATTACGCGCAGTACTTC. Its protein is CSVTTGVNYAQYF.

The V call is TRBV28, the J call TRBJ1-2; D unresolved. This CDR3 is built from 12 residues. V lost 1 base, J lost 9 bases, and 9 bases lay in between. Germline CDR1 reads MDHEN; CDR2 reads SYDVKM. The CDR3 spells CASSLLAGRYTF. CDR3 nucleotides: TGTGCCAGCAGTTTATTGGCGGGTCGCTACACCTTC.

V gene TRBV5-5 combines with J gene TRBJ1-2; TRBD1 agrees at 9 bases. The CDR3 length is 15 residues. The germline V gene encodes CDR1 SGHKS and CDR2 YYEKEE (reference sequence). Trimming at V came to 3 bases and at J to 4 bases, leaving 7 bases not matched to a gene. CDR3 in DNA: TGTGCCAGCAGCTCGAGGACAGGGGTTTTCTATGGCTACACCTTC. This sequence encodes CASSSRTGVFYGYTF.

The chain combines TRBV20-1 with TRBJ2-7, with D tentatively TRBD1 (6 bases). The germline gives CDR1 DFQATT, CDR2 SNEGSKA (reference sequence). This CDR3 has 11 residues. The CDR3 region is CSRLRGYEQYF. In DNA, the CDR3 is TGCAGCCGACTCAGGGGCTACGAGCAGTACTTC.

The gene calls are TRBV13 and TRBJ1-2; D possibly corresponds to TRBD1 (5 bases). Trimming cost V 6 bases and J 5 bases, with 16 bases left between them. Germline-derived CDR1 and CDR2 are PRHDT and FYEKMQ (reference sequence). CDR3 length: 14 amino acids. The CDR3 sequence: CASSPRGTWYGYTF. In DNA form, the CDR3 reads TGTGCCAGCAGTCCTAGGGGTACTTGGTATGGCTACACCTTC.

The chain couples TRBV24-1 to TRBJ1-1; no definite D call. This CDR3 spans 17 amino acids. The germline V gene encodes CDR1 KGHDR and CDR2 SFDVKD. Trimming took 0 bases from V and 5 from J, leaving 18 bases between them. CDR3 residues: CATSDLKERRPRTEAFF. DNA of the CDR3: TGTGCCACCAGTGATTTGAAGGAGAGGCGACCGCGGACTGAAGCTTTCTTT.

J is TRBJ1-5 and V is TRBV7-9; a possible D gene is TRBD1 (6 bases). V lost 4 bases and J 8 bases, leaving 18 bases between the germline ends. Germline V lookup: CDR1 SEHNR, CDR2 FQNEAQ (reference sequence). This CDR3 has 15 amino acids. The CDR3 protein is CASSSYRDAGEPQHF. CDR3 bases: TGTGCCAGCAGCTCATACAGGGACGCAGGGGAGCCCCAGCATTTT.

V and J are TRBV29-1 and TRBJ1-4, with a tentative D call TRBD1 (6 bases). In germline, CDR1 is SQVTM, CDR2 ANQGSEA. The V gene lost 6 bases and the J gene lost 7 bases, with 12 bases spanning the gap. This CDR3 spans 12 amino acids. For the CDR3, the DNA is TGCAGCGTCGGGGACACCTTTGAAAAACTGTTTTTT. Protein sequence: CSVGDTFEKLFF.

This rearrangement joins TRBV10-3 to TRBJ2-7; D is possibly TRBD1 (6 bases). Germline assignment: CDR1 ENHRY and CDR2 SYGVKD. The germline V and J ends were trimmed by 10 bases and 3 bases, with 19 bases remaining between them. This CDR3 spans 14 amino acids. The CDR3 nucleotides read TGTGCCACGGCCGCCGGGACACTAAACTACGAGCAGTACTTC. Protein: CATAAGTLNYEQYF.